Included here is one T cell receptor beta chain sequence, with context. This record belongs to a study of blood T cell repertoires in COVID-19. About the research overall: In each case, the material was cDNA or gDNA derived from T cells, B-cell-depleted T cells, or PBMCs.

The V gene's germline CDR1 is WSHSY and CDR2 SAAADI. The junction had 9 bases not matched to a gene; V was cut back by 10 bases and J by 6 bases. This CDR3 region has 13 residues. Methods used by the authors: The authors estimated nucleated cell counts from reference gene primer amplification. TCRdb's copy holds only in-frame clones and misses some; the assay was immunoSEQ multiplex PCR. From that table come the V and J calls and clone size; the DNA was used to work out D and trimming. This table has more than 55,000 clones, 85% to 95% appearing once. Source material: peripheral blood. The origin of this receptor is a man aged 45-65 years with active COVID-19. The chain employs TRBV10-2 and TRBJ1-3; 7 nucleotides line up with TRBD1. This chain's CDR3 is CATGRQGENTIYF. The CDR3 nucleotides are TGCGCCACTGGGCGACAGGGCGAAAACACCATATATTTT.